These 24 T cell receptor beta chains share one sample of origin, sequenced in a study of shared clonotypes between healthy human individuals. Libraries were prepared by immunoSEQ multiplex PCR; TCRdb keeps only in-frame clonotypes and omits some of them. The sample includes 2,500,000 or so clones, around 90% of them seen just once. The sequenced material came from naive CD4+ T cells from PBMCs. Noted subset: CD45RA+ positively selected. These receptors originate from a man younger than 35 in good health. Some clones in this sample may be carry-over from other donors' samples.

The CDR3 here is CASRVTGGSREQYF. In DNA form, the CDR3 reads TGTGCCAGCAGGGTGACAGGGGGATCTCGCGAGCAGTACTTC. The chain is built from TRBV6-1 and TRBJ2-7, with 9 bases identical to TRBD1. Germline values: CDR1 MNHNS, CDR2 SASEGT. The V segment lost 6 bases and the J segment 6 bases; nucleotides outside the gene matches: 9. CDR3 size: 14 residues.

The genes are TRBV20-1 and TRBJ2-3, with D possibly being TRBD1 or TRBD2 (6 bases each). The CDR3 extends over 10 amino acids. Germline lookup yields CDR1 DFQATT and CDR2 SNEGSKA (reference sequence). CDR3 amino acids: CSKGGDTQYF. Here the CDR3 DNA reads TGCAGCAAAGGGGGGGATACGCAGTATTTT.

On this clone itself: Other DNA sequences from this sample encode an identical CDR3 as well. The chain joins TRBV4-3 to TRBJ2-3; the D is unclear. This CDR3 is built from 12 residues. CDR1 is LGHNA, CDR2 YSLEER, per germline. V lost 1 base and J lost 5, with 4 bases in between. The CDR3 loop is CASSQGVDTQYF. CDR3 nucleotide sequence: TGCGCCAGCAGCCAAGGAGTAGATACGCAGTATTTT.

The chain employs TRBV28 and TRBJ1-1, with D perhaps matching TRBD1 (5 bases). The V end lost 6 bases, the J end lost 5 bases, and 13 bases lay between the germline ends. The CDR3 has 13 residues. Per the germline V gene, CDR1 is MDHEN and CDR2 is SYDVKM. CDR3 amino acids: CASRPGRPTEAFF. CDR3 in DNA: TGTGCCAGCAGGCCGGGACGACCGACTGAAGCTTTCTTT.

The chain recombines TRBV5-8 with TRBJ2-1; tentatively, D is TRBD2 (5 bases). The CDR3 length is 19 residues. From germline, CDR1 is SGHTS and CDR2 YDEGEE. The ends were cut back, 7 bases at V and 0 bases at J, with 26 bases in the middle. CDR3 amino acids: CASPGKLGWTLSSYNEQFF. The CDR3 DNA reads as TGTGCCAGCCCGGGGAAGCTGGGGTGGACCCTTAGCTCCTACAATGAGCAGTTCTTC.

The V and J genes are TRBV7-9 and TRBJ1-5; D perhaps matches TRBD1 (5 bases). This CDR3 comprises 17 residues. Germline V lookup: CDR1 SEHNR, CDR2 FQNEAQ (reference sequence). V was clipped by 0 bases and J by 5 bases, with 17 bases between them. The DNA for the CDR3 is TGTGCCAGCAGCTTAGCGCAGGGACCAAAGAGGGATCAGCCCCAGCATTTT. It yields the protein CASSLAQGPKRDQPQHF. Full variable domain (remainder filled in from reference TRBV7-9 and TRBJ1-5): DTGVSQNPRHKITKRGQNVTFRCDPISEHNRLYWYRQTLGQGPEFLTYFQNEAQLEKSRLLSDRFSAERPKGSFSTLEIQRTEQGDSAMYLCASSLAQGPKRDQPQHFGDGTRLSIL.

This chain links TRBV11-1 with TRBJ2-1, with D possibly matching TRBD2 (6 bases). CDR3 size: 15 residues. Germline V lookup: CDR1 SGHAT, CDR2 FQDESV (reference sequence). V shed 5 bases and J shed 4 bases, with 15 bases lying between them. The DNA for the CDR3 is TGTGCCAGCAGCCGAGGTCGGGAGCGTTACAATGAGCAGTTCTTC. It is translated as CASSRGRERYNEQFF.

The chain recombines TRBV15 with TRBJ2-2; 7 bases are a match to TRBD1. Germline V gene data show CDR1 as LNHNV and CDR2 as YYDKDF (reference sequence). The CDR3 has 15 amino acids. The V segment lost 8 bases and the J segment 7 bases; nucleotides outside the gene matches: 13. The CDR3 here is CATHRQGSADGELFF. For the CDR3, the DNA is TGTGCCACCCACAGACAGGGATCAGCCGACGGGGAGCTGTTTTTT.

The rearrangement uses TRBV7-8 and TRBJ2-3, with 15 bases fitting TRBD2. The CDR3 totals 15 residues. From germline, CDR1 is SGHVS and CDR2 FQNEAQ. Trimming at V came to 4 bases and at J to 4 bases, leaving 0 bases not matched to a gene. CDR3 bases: TGTGCCAGCAGCTGGACTAGCGGGAGGGCAGATACGCAGTATTTT. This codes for CASSWTSGRADTQYF. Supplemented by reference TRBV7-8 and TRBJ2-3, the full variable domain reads GAGVSQSPRYKVAKRGQDVALRCDPISGHVSLFWYQQALGQGPEFLTYFQNEAQLDKSGLPSDRFFAERPEGSVSTLKIQRTQQEDSAVYLCASSWTSGRADTQYFGPGTRLTVL.

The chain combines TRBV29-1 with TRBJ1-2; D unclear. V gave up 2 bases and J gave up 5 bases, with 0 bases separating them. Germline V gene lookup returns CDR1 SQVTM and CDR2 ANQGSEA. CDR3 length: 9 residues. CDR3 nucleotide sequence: TGCAGCGTTGAATATGGCTACACCTTC. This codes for CSVEYGYTF.

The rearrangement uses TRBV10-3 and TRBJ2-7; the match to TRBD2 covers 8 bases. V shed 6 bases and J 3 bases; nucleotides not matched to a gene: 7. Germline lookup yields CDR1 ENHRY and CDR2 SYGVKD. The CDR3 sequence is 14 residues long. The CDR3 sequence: CAIRSASGLYEQYF. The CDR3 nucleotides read TGTGCCATCAGGTCGGCTAGCGGGCTCTACGAGCAGTACTTC.

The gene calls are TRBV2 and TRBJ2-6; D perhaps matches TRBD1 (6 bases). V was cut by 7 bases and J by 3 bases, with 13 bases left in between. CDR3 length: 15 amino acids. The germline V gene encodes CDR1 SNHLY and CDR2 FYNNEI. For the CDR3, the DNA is TGTGCCAGCAAGATAGGCAGGGGTGGGGCCAACGTCCTGACTTTC. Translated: CASKIGRGGANVLTF. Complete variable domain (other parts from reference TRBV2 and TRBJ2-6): EPEVTQTPSHQVTQMGQEVILRCVPISNHLYFYWYRQILGQKVEFLVSFYNNEISEKSEIFDDQFSVERPDGSNFTLKIRSTKLEDSAMYFCASKIGRGGANVLTFGAGSRLTVL.

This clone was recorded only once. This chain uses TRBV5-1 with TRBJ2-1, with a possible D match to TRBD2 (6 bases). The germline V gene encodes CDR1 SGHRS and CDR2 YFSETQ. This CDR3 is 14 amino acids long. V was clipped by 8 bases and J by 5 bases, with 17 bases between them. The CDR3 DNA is TGCGCCAGTACAACTAGCAGAACAAACAATGAGCAGTTCTTC. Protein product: CASTTSRTNNEQFF.

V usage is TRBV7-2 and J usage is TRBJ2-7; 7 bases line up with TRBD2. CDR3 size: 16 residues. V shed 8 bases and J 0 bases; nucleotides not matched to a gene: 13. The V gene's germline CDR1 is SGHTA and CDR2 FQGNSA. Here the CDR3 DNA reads TGTGCCAGCGCCCAGACGGCTAGCGGTCCCTCCTACGAGCAGTACTTC. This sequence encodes CASAQTASGPSYEQYF.

CDR3 in DNA: TGTGCCAGCAGCTTGCTATCCGGAATTGGCACAGATACGCAGTATTTT. Encoded protein: CASSLLSGIGTDTQYF. This chain links TRBV7-9 with TRBJ2-3; D is unclear. V lost 3 bases and J 1 base, leaving 14 bases between the germline ends. Germline V gene data show CDR1 as SEHNR and CDR2 as FQNEAQ (reference sequence). The CDR3 extends over 16 amino acids. Using reference TRBV7-9 and TRBJ2-3 for the parts outside the CDR3, the full variable domain is DTGVSQNPRHKITKRGQNVTFRCDPISEHNRLYWYRQTLGQGPEFLTYFQNEAQLEKSRLLSDRFSAERPKGSFSTLEIQRTEQGDSAMYLCASSLLSGIGTDTQYFGPGTRLTVL.

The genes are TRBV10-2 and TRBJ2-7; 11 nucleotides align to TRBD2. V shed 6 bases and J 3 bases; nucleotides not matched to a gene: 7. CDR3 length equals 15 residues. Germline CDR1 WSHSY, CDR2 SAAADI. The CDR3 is CASSGSGRARYEQYF. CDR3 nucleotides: TGCGCCAGCAGCGGTAGCGGGAGGGCCCGCTACGAGCAGTACTTC.

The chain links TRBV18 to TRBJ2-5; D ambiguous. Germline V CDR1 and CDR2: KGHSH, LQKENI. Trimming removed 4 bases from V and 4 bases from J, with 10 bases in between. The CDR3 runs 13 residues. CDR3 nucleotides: TGTGCCAGCTCACGGTCCAAGGTAGAGACCCAGTACTTC. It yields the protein CASSRSKVETQYF.

This chain's CDR3 is CASSESGQMNQPQHF. For the CDR3, the DNA is TGTGCCAGCAGTGAATCGGGACAGATGAACCAGCCCCAGCATTTT. The rearrangement links TRBV28 to TRBJ1-5; 7 bases are shared with TRBD1. J lost 7 bases, V lost 5 bases, and 11 bases had no gene match. The CDR3 runs 15 residues. Germline assignment: CDR1 MDHEN and CDR2 SYDVKM.

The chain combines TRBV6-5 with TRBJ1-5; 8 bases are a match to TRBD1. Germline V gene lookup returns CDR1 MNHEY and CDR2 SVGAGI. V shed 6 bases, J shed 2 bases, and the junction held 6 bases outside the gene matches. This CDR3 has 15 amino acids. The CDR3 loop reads CASSKGQVGNQPQHF. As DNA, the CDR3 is TGTGCCAGCAGCAAGGGACAGGTTGGCAATCAGCCCCAGCATTTT.

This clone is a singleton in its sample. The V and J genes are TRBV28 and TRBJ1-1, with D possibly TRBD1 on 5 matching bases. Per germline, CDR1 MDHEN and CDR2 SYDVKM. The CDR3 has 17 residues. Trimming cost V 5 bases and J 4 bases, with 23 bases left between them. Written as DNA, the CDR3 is TGTGCCAGCAGTACTCACCTTGGGGTCCCGGGGGGCACTGAAGCTTTCTTT. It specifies CASSTHLGVPGGTEAFF.

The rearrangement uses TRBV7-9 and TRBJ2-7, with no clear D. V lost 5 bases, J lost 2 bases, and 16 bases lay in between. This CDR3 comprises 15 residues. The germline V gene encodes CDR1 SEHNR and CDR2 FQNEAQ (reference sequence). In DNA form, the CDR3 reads TGTGCCAGCAGCGTACTGGCGAGACCACCCTACGAGCAGTACTTC. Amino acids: CASSVLARPPYEQYF.

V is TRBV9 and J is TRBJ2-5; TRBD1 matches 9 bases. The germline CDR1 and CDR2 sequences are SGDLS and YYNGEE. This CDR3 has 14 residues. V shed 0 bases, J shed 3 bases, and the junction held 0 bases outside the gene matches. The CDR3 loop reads CASSVGDREETQYF. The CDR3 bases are TGTGCCAGCAGCGTAGGGGACAGGGAAGAGACCCAGTACTTC.

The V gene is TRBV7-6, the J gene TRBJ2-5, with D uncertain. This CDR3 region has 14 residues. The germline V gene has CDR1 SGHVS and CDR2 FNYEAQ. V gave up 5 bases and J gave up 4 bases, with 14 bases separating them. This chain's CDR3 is CASSPRSVGETQYF. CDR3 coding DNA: TGTGCCAGCAGCCCCCGATCGGTCGGAGAGACCCAGTACTTC.

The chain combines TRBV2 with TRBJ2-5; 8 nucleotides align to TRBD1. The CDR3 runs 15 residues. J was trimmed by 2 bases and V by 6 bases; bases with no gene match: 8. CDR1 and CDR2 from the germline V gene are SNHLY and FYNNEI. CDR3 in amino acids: CASRAGTGRQETQYF. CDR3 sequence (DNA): TGTGCCAGCAGGGCTGGGACAGGCCGGCAAGAGACCCAGTACTTC. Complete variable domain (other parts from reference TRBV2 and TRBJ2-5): EPEVTQTPSHQVTQMGQEVILRCVPISNHLYFYWYRQILGQKVEFLVSFYNNEISEKSEIFDDQFSVERPDGSNFTLKIRSTKLEDSAMYFCASRAGTGRQETQYFGPGTRLLVL.